One sample yielded the 6 T cell receptor beta chains listed below, sequenced in a study of OX40 agonist ivuxolimab in advanced cancers. TCRdb's copy holds only in-frame clones and misses some; the assay was immunoSEQ multiplex PCR. The sample records some 80,000 clones, 94% being singletons. Sequenced here: CD4+ or CD8+ T cells sorted from blood, sampled in a trial of the OX40 agonist ivuxolimab. These receptors came from an adult with an advanced solid tumor such as melanoma, head and neck, liver or kidney cancer.

The genes are TRBV29-1 and TRBJ2-7; unclear D gene. V lost 4 bases and J 3 bases, leaving 13 bases between the germline ends. The V gene's germline CDR1 is SQVTM and CDR2 ANQGSEA. The CDR3 has 13 amino acids. CDR3 coding DNA: TGCAGCGTTGTAGGGCAGAAGATCTACGAGCAGTACTTC. It translates to CSVVGQKIYEQYF.

CDR3 DNA: TGCGCCAGCAGCCAAGAAGGGACTAGCGGGAGCTACGAGCAGTACTTC. It yields the protein CASSQEGTSGSYEQYF. The V and J genes are TRBV4-3 and TRBJ2-7; TRBD2 agrees at 14 bases. CDR1 and CDR2 (germline): LGHNA, YSLEER. This CDR3 contains 16 residues. Germline trimming cut 0 bases from V and 3 bases from J; bases unmatched to any gene: 1.

The chain employs TRBV19 and TRBJ2-1; 11 positions agree with TRBD1. The CDR3 is 13 amino acids. Germline V gene lookup returns CDR1 LNHDA and CDR2 SQIVND (reference sequence). J gave up 8 bases and V 7 bases, and 4 bases lay outside the gene matches. Written as DNA, the CDR3 is TGTGCCAGTACCCCGGGACAGGGGGATGAGCAGTTCTTC. The encoded protein is CASTPGQGDEQFF.

V gene TRBV6-1 combines with J gene TRBJ1-5; D is unclear. Germline V gene data show CDR1 as MNHNS and CDR2 as SASEGT. CDR3 length equals 17 residues. V was pared by 2 bases and J by 6 bases, with 20 bases between. The CDR3, as DNA: TGTGCCAGCAGTGAAAAGTGGAGACCGATAGTTAGTCAGCCCCAGCATTTT. Amino acids: CASSEKWRPIVSQPQHF.

The rearrangement links TRBV7-9 to TRBJ1-1; D gene ambiguous. Trimming took 2 bases from V and 11 from J, leaving 12 bases between them. Germline V gene data show CDR1 as SEHNR and CDR2 as FQNEAQ (reference sequence). The length of the CDR3 is 12 residues. CDR3 amino acids: CASSLTGVRAFF. In DNA, the CDR3 is TGTGCCAGCAGCTTAACCGGGGTTAGGGCTTTCTTT.

The V call is TRBV27, the J call TRBJ2-1; the D gene is possibly TRBD1 (6 bases). The CDR3 sequence is 16 residues long. Germline assignment: CDR1 MNHEY and CDR2 SMNVEV (reference sequence). V lost 0 bases and J lost 8, with 17 bases in between. The CDR3 sequence is CASSLSRDTLGDEQFF. In nucleotides, the CDR3 is TGTGCCAGCAGTTTATCACGGGACACCCTGGGCGATGAGCAGTTCTTC.